This TCR beta chain is drawn from a study of regulatory T cells in long-lasting Graves disease. With iRepertoire HTBI primers and Arm-PCR of CDR3 regions, TCR beta libraries were built. In the original workflow: The identification of 50 to 65 TRBV and 11 to 15 TRBJ segments was made across samples. TCRdb redid the calling of the multiplex PCR reads with MiXCR, one entry per CDR3 protein. The V and J calls come from TCRdb's annotation, not from the publication. The table shows about 220,000 distinct CDR3 sequences, with roughly 19% occurring only once. The germline V gene encodes CDR1 SGDLS and CDR2 YYNGEE. The CDR3 is 15 residues long. V was pared by 3 bases and J by 3 bases, with 5 bases of the junction left unmatched. Only a few counts were recorded for this clonotype. Antigen unknown. The sample's time point: newly diagnosed GD, antithyroid drugs for less than 3 months. The TCR library was made from RNA that had been extracted from PBMCs in TRIzol.

General study results and limits: Whereas new patients shared some 970 public clonotypes, persistent patients shared more, at under 3,500.

These data also formed part of another study, on T cells in Graves' hyperthyroidism and ophthalmopathy. That publication notes: Diagnosis relied on clinical symptoms, serum thyroxine and TRAb, thyroid ultrasound and orbital computed tomography.

The clonotype originates from a woman in her thirties with Graves disease. The sequencing here drew on peripheral blood mononuclear cells (PBMCs), taken at new diagnosis, from a patient treated with antithyroid drugs. The rearrangement links TRBV9 to TRBJ2-2; 7 bases align to TRBD1. The CDR3 sequence is CASSEGQKYTGELFF. CDR3 DNA: TGTGCCAGCAGCGAGGGACAGAAATACACCGGGGAGCTGTTTTTT. The full variable domain, with the rest looked up from reference TRBV9 and TRBJ2-2, is DSGVTQTPKHLITATGQRVTLRCSPRSGDLSVYWYQQSLDQGLQFLIQYYNGEERAKGNILERFSAQQFPDLHSELNLSSLELGDSALYFCASSEGQKYTGELFFGEGSRLTVL.